A single sample gave rise to the 23 T cell receptor beta chains below, sequenced in a study of Ad26.COV2.S vaccination and SARS-CoV-2 variants. Profiled with immunoSEQ multiplex PCR; TCRdb holds only in-frame clones, not every one. Counted here are about 480,000 clones, about 83% occurring once; the ten biggest clones make up around 13%. As to treatment: around 19 received Ad26.COV2.S at low or high dose, single or two shots; 5 received placebo; per-sample allocation not given. The investigators took samples on day 63 after the first vaccine or placebo injection. The sample in question was peripheral blood, obtained in a trial of Ad26.COV2.S vaccine versus placebo. Receptors originate from a person between 18 and 65 years old who received the Ad26.COV2.S COVID-19 vaccine or a placebo.

CDR3 nucleotide sequence: TGTGCCAGCAGCTTAGGATGGGACGAGCAGTACTTC. This encodes CASSLGWDEQYF. The chain has TRBV7-2 and TRBJ2-7, with no clear D. The CDR3 spans 12 residues. The V gene's germline CDR1 is SGHTA and CDR2 FQGNSA. Deletions cut 1 base from V and 5 bases from J, with 6 bases between.

This clone occurred a few times. V usage is TRBV5-4 and J usage is TRBJ2-1; D perhaps matches TRBD2 (5 bases). Looked up from germline, CDR1 is SGHNT and CDR2 is YYREEE (reference sequence). This CDR3 is built from 13 residues. V dropped 2 bases and J dropped 10 bases, with 13 bases sitting between them. The CDR3 protein is CASSLGPPGEQFF. The CDR3 coding sequence is TGTGCCAGCAGCTTAGGACCTCCGGGGGAGCAGTTCTTC.

This clone has a single count. The gene calls are TRBV7-2 and TRBJ2-3, with 8 bases matching TRBD2. Trimming took 3 bases from V and 5 from J; bases not matched to a gene: 4. Germline-derived CDR1 and CDR2 are SGHTA and FQGNSA. This CDR3 contains 14 residues. CDR3: CASSFKRELDTQYF. The CDR3 DNA follows: TGTGCCAGCAGCTTCAAGCGGGAGTTAGATACGCAGTATTTT.

The chain carries TRBV4-2 and TRBJ1-1, with D possibly matching TRBD1 (5 bases). From germline, CDR1 is LGHNA and CDR2 YNFKEQ. The V gene lost 1 base and the J gene lost 6 bases, with 15 bases spanning the gap. The CDR3 contains 15 residues. DNA for the CDR3: TGTGCCAGCAGCCAAGCTCTGGGGACTCGGCCTGAAGCTTTCTTT. It translates to CASSQALGTRPEAFF.

The chain recombines TRBV27 with TRBJ1-2; 7 bases are shared with TRBD1. Germline CDR1 and CDR2: MNHEY and SMNVEV (reference sequence). The CDR3 has 13 residues. The V segment lost 7 bases and the J segment 8 bases; nucleotides outside the gene matches: 10. CDR3: CASKTLTGAGYTF. The CDR3 nucleotides are TGTGCCAGCAAAACACTTACAGGGGCCGGCTACACCTTC.

This chain joins TRBV6-1 and TRBJ2-1; TRBD2 agrees at 11 bases. This CDR3 has 16 amino acids. Germline V gene lookup returns CDR1 MNHNS and CDR2 SASEGT. V lost 4 bases and J lost 6; bases outside the gene matches: 8. CDR3 in amino acids: CASSGVAGGTSNEQFF. The CDR3 DNA sequence: TGTGCCAGCAGTGGAGTAGCGGGAGGGACCAGCAATGAGCAGTTCTTC.

The rearrangement joins TRBV7-9 to TRBJ2-3; TRBD2 matches 9 bases. CDR3 size: 12 residues. Germline CDR1 and CDR2: SEHNR and FQNEAQ (reference sequence). Germline trimming cut 4 bases from V and 14 bases from J; bases unmatched to any gene: 7. In DNA, the CDR3 is TGTGCCAGCAGCTCAACTAGCGGGCCCCGGTATTTT. It encodes CASSSTSGPRYF.

The rearrangement links TRBV18 to TRBJ2-6; D remains ambiguous. Per the germline V gene, CDR1 is KGHSH and CDR2 is LQKENI. CDR3 length equals 15 residues. V lost 1 base and J lost 4, with 8 bases in between. This CDR3 is CASSPREFGANVLTF. CDR3 nucleotides: TGTGCCAGCTCACCACGGGAATTCGGGGCCAACGTCCTGACTTTC. Full variable domain (remainder filled in from reference TRBV18 and TRBJ2-6): NAGVMQNPRHLVRRRGQEARLRCSPMKGHSHVYWYRQLPEEGLKFMVYLQKENIIDESGMPKERFSAEFPKEGPSILRIQQVVRGDSAAYFCASSPREFGANVLTFGAGSRLTVL.

This clone was found a few times. This chain joins TRBV9 and TRBJ2-2, with 8 bases lining up with TRBD2. V shed 1 base and J 1 base; nucleotides not matched to a gene: 6. The germline gives CDR1 SGDLS, CDR2 YYNGEE. The CDR3 totals 17 residues. For the CDR3, the DNA is TGTGCCAGCAGCGTAAGCGGGAGCCTCAAGAACACCGGGGAGCTGTTTTTT. Amino acid sequence: CASSVSGSLKNTGELFF. Using reference TRBV9 and TRBJ2-2 for the parts outside the CDR3, the full variable domain is DSGVTQTPKHLITATGQRVTLRCSPRSGDLSVYWYQQSLDQGLQFLIQYYNGEERAKGNILERFSAQQFPDLHSELNLSSLELGDSALYFCASSVSGSLKNTGELFFGEGSRLTVL.

The chain carries TRBV14 and TRBJ2-7; D gene unclear. The V end was cut by 4 bases, the J end by 3 bases, with 16 bases between. The CDR3 spans 15 residues. Germline V gene data show CDR1 as SGHDN and CDR2 as FVKESK. The CDR3 here is CASSPRQGPGYEQYF. The DNA for the CDR3 is TGTGCCAGCAGCCCCCGGCAAGGGCCGGGCTACGAGCAGTACTTC.

This sequence joins TRBV7-9 and TRBJ2-7; D may be TRBD1 (6 bases). V lost 5 bases, J lost 0 bases, and 14 bases lay in between. From germline, CDR1 is SEHNR and CDR2 FQNEAQ (reference sequence). This CDR3 comprises 15 residues. CDR3 residues: CASSPGTLSSYEQYF. The CDR3 nucleotides read TGTGCCAGCAGCCCCGGGACACTCAGCTCCTACGAGCAGTACTTC.

This chain links TRBV5-6 with TRBJ2-6; the D is unclear. CDR3 size: 19 residues. Trimming removed 5 bases from V and 0 bases from J, with 21 bases in between. Per germline, CDR1 SGHDT and CDR2 YYEEEE. The CDR3 nucleotides read TGTGCCAGCAGTTCTGTAGTCGGCAGTTATTCCTCTGGGGCCAACGTCCTGACTTTC. Its protein is CASSSVVGSYSSGANVLTF.

The V gene is TRBV7-2, the J gene TRBJ1-3; D not resolved. CDR1 is SGHTA, CDR2 FQGNSA, per germline. V dropped 5 bases and J dropped 4 bases, with 15 bases sitting between them. CDR3 length: 15 amino acids. This CDR3 is CASSTTEVPGNTIYF. CDR3 bases: TGTGCCAGCAGCACAACAGAGGTACCCGGAAACACCATATATTTT.

This clone was seen only a few times. The chain carries TRBV19 and TRBJ2-2; TRBD1 might be the D (7 bases). Germline V lookup: CDR1 LNHDA, CDR2 SQIVND (reference sequence). The CDR3 has 15 amino acids. V shed 8 bases and J shed 3 bases, with 16 bases lying between them. The CDR3 protein is CASHNQGGHTGELFF. CDR3 in DNA: TGTGCCAGTCATAACCAGGGGGGTCACACCGGGGAGCTGTTTTTT.

The chain carries TRBV15 and TRBJ1-4; D perhaps matches TRBD1 (5 bases). V was shortened by 1 base and J by 7 bases, with 16 bases between the two germline ends. CDR1 LNHNV and CDR2 YYDKDF come from the germline V gene (reference sequence). This CDR3 is built from 16 residues. CDR3 sequence reads: CATSRGRQLGGEKLFF. CDR3 sequence (DNA): TGTGCCACCAGCAGAGGTCGACAGTTGGGAGGTGAAAAACTGTTTTTT. The full variable domain, completed using reference TRBV15 and TRBJ1-4, is DAMVIQNPRYQVTQFGKPVTLSCSQTLNHNVMYWYQQKSSQAPKLLFHYYDKDFNNEADTPDNFQSRRPNTSFCFLDIRSPGLGDTAMYLCATSRGRQLGGEKLFFGSGTQLSVL.

The chain is built from TRBV3-1 (or the pseudogene TRBV3-2) and TRBJ2-5; a possible D gene is TRBD2 (6 bases). The V and J ends lost 4 bases and 7 bases respectively, with 13 bases between them. CDR3 length: 13 residues. Germline loops: CDR1 LGHDT, CDR2 YNNKEL (reference sequence). CDR3 sequence reads: CASSRGTDGTQYF. DNA for the CDR3: TGTGCCAGCAGCCGCGGGACTGATGGGACCCAGTACTTC.

This sequence joins TRBV2 and TRBJ2-1; the D call may be TRBD1 or TRBD2 (6 bases each). V dropped 5 bases and J dropped 7 bases, with 9 bases sitting between them. The CDR3 runs to 12 residues. Per germline, CDR1 SNHLY and CDR2 FYNNEI. This chain's CDR3 is CASSRGGNEQFF. For the CDR3, the DNA is TGTGCCAGCAGTCGAGGGGGGAATGAGCAGTTCTTC.

The J gene is TRBJ2-1, the V gene TRBV28; 15 bases map to TRBD2. Germline CDR1 is MDHEN and CDR2 is SYDVKM. The CDR3 runs 15 residues. V lost 10 bases to trimming and J lost 8 bases; unmatched junction nucleotides: 9. CDR3 amino acids: CATQGTSGRIDEQFF. CDR3 DNA: TGTGCCACCCAGGGGACTAGCGGGAGGATCGATGAGCAGTTCTTC.

The chain employs TRBV9 and TRBJ2-7, with 11 bases fitting TRBD2. This CDR3 contains 16 residues. The junction had 7 bases not matched to a gene; V was cut back by 0 bases and J by 5 bases. Looked up from germline, CDR1 is SGDLS and CDR2 is YYNGEE. CDR3 in amino acids: CASSVGLAGGLDEQYF. CDR3 sequence (DNA): TGTGCCAGCAGCGTAGGATTAGCGGGAGGGCTCGACGAGCAGTACTTC.

J is TRBJ2-7 and V is TRBV2; TRBD2 matches 9 bases. The CDR3 spans 18 residues. V trimming: 1 base; J trimming: 4 bases; junction bases outside the gene matches: 14. CDR1 SNHLY and CDR2 FYNNEI come from the germline V gene. CDR3 in DNA: TGTGCCAGCAGTGAAGGGTCAGGGGCGGGTAGCGGGAGTTACGAGCAGTACTTC. This codes for CASSEGSGAGSGSYEQYF.

This clone was seen a single time. This chain connects TRBV5-4 to TRBJ1-1; perhaps TRBD1 as D (5 bases). Germline CDR1 reads SGHNT; CDR2 reads YYREEE (reference sequence). The CDR3 is 15 residues long. Deletions cut 5 bases from V and 1 base from J, with 15 bases between. The CDR3 region has the DNA TGTGCCAGCAGACCTCGGCGGGGGGGGAACACTGAAGCTTTCTTT. This encodes CASRPRRGGNTEAFF.

The chain recombines TRBV2 with TRBJ2-7, with D perhaps given as TRBD1 or TRBD2 (5 bases each). Per the germline V gene, CDR1 is SNHLY and CDR2 is FYNNEI. V dropped 6 bases and J dropped 3 bases, with 12 bases sitting between them. This CDR3 is built from 13 residues. DNA of the CDR3: TGTGCCAGCAGACCCGGGACCAACTACGAGCAGTACTTC. Protein product: CASRPGTNYEQYF. Supplemented by reference TRBV2 and TRBJ2-7, the full variable domain reads EPEVTQTPSHQVTQMGQEVILRCVPISNHLYFYWYRQILGQKVEFLVSFYNNEISEKSEIFDDQFSVERPDGSNFTLKIRSTKLEDSAMYFCASRPGTNYEQYFGPGTRLTVT.

CDR3 sequence: CASSQDWQGSNEQYF. As DNA, the CDR3 is TGTGCCAGCAGCCAAGATTGGCAGGGAAGCAACGAGCAGTACTTC. The gene calls are TRBV4-2 and TRBJ2-7; D perhaps matches TRBD1 (5 bases). CDR1 is LGHNA and CDR2 is YNFKEQ in the germline V gene. Trimming took 0 bases from V and 5 from J, leaving 14 bases between them. The CDR3 length is 15 residues.